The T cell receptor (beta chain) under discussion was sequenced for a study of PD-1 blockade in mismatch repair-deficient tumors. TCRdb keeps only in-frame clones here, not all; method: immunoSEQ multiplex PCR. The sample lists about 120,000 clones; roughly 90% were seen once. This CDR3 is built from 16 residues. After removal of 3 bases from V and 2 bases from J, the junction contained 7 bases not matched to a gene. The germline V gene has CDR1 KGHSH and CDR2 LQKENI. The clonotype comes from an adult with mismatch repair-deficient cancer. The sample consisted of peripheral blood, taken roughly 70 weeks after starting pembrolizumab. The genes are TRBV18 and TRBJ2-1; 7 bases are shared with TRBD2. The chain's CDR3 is CASSPPLAATYNEQFF. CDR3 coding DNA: TGTGCCAGCTCACCCCCTCTAGCGGCAACCTACAATGAGCAGTTCTTC. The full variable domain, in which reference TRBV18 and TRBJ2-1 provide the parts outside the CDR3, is NAGVMQNPRHLVRRRGQEARLRCSPMKGHSHVYWYRQLPEEGLKFMVYLQKENIIDESGMPKERFSAEFPKEGPSILRIQQVVRGDSAAYFCASSPPLAATYNEQFFGPGTRLTVL.